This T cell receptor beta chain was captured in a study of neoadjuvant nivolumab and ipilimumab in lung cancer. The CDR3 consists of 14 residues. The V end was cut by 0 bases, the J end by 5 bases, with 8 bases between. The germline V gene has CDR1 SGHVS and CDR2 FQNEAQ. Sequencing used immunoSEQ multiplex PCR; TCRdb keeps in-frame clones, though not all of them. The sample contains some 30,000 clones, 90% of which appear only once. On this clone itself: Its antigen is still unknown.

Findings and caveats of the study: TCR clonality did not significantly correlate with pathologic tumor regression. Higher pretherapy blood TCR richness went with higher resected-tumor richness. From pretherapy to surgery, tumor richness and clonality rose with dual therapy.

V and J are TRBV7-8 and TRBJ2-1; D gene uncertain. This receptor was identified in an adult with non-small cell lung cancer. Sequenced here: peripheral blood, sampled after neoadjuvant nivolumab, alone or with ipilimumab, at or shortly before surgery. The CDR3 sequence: CASSLAYGDNEQFF. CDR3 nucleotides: TGTGCCAGCAGCTTAGCCTACGGTGACAATGAGCAGTTCTTC. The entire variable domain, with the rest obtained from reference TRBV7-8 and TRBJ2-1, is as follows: GAGVSQSPRYKVAKRGQDVALRCDPISGHVSLFWYQQALGQGPEFLTYFQNEAQLDKSGLPSDRFFAERPEGSVSTLKIQRTQQEDSAVYLCASSLAYGDNEQFFGPGTRLTVL.